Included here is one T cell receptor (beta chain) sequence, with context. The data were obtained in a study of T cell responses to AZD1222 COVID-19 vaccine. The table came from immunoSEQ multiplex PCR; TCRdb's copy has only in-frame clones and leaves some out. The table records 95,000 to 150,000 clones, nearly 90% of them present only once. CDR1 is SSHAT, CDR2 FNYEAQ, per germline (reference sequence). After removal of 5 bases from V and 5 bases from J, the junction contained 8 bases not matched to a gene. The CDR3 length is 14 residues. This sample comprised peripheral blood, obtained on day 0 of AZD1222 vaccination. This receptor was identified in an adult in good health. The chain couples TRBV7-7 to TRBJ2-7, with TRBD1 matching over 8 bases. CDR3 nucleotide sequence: TGTGCCAGCAGCAGAGGACAGGGATCGAACGAGCAGTACTTC. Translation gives CASSRGQGSNEQYF.